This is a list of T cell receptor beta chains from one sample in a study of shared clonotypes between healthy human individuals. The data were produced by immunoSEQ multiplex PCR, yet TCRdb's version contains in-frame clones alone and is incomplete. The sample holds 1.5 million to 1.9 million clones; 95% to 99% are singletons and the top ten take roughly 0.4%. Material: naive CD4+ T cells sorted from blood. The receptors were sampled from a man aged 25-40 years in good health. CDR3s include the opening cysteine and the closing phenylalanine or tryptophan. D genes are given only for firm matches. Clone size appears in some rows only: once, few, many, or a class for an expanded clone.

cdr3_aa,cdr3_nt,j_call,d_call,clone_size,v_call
CASSGRDRDNQPQHF,TGTGCCAGCAGTGGGCGGGACAGGGACAATCAGCCCCAGCATTTT,TRBJ1-5,TRBD1,-,TRBV2
CASSLLAGARNEQFF,TGTGCCAGCAGCTTGTTGGCGGGGGCCAGGAATGAGCAGTTCTTC,TRBJ2-1,-,-,TRBV5-4
CASRRQGLGDTQYF,TGTGCCAGCAGACGACAGGGGCTCGGAGATACGCAGTATTTT,TRBJ2-3,TRBD1,once,TRBV6-5
CASSTLWGTGVETQYF,TGTGCCAGCAGTACCTTATGGGGGACAGGGGTCGAGACCCAGTACTTC,TRBJ2-5,TRBD1,-,TRBV27
CASSGTTGTDNEQFF,TGCGCCAGCAGTGGAACCACCGGGACCGATAATGAGCAGTTCTTC,TRBJ2-1,-,-,TRBV10-2
CASSQRVRDNEQFF,TGTGCCAGCAGCCAAAGGGTCAGGGACAATGAGCAGTTCTTC,TRBJ2-1,-,-,TRBV14
CAIQRSDTQYF,TGTGCCATCCAAAGATCGGATACGCAGTATTTT,TRBJ2-3,-,-,TRBV2
CASKTTSGSSTDTQYF,TGTGCCAGTAAAACCACTAGCGGGAGTAGCACAGATACGCAGTATTTT,TRBJ2-3,TRBD2,-,TRBV19
CASSPRREGRMETQYF,TGTGCCAGCAGCCCCCGGCGGGAGGGCCGAATGGAGACCCAGTACTTC,TRBJ2-5,TRBD2,-,TRBV11-3
CASSPRTSGRPYNEQFF,TGTGCCAGCAGCCCGCGGACTAGCGGGAGACCCTACAATGAGCAGTTCTTC,TRBJ2-1,TRBD2,-,TRBV11-3
CASSPRTGGTGELFF,TGTGCCAGCTCACCACGGACAGGGGGAACCGGGGAGCTGTTTTTT,TRBJ2-2,TRBD1,-,TRBV18
CASSLEGSGANVLTF,TGCGCCAGCAGCTTGGAGGGTTCTGGGGCCAACGTCCTGACTTTC,TRBJ2-6,-,-,TRBV5-1
CASSQRGQKFYNEQFF,TGCGCCAGCAGCCAACGGGGACAGAAGTTCTACAATGAGCAGTTCTTC,TRBJ2-1,TRBD1,-,TRBV4-1
CASRLTVAGSSYEQYF,TGTGCCAGCAGGCTGACAGTAGCGGGGAGTTCCTACGAGCAGTACTTC,TRBJ2-7,TRBD2,-,TRBV28
CASSLGQQNTGELFF,TGTGCCAGCAGCTTAGGTCAACAGAACACCGGGGAGCTGTTTTTT,TRBJ2-2,-,-,TRBV11-3
CASRTGQNTGELFF,TGTGCCTCACGGACAGGCCAAAACACCGGGGAGCTGTTTTTT,TRBJ2-2,TRBD1,once,TRBV2
CASSVDIGGNTEAFF,TGTGCCAGCAGCGTAGACATCGGGGGAAACACTGAAGCTTTCTTT,TRBJ1-1,-,once,TRBV9
CAFLPPPGVREQYF,TGTGCCTTCCTGCCCCCGCCGGGAGTGAGGGAGCAGTACTTC,TRBJ2-7,-,-,TRBV30
CASSLPTSYEQYF,TGTGCCAGCAGCCTCCCCACTAGCTACGAGCAGTACTTC,TRBJ2-7,-,once,TRBV11-2
CASRAQGASPLAFF,TGTGCCAGCAGGGCACAGGGGGCTTCTCCCCTAGCTTTCTTT,TRBJ1-1,TRBD1,once,TRBV2